This T cell receptor beta chain is drawn from a study of radiotherapy plus CTLA-4 blockade in lung cancer. General observations from the study: After treatment with radiotherapy plus ipilimumab, TCR clones that came from the tumor expanded in blood.

Clones were sequenced by immunoSEQ multiplex PCR, and TCRdb holds only the in-frame ones, with some missing. The profile shows around 78,000 clones, 60% to 85% of them singletons. V was clipped by 5 bases and J by 1 base; unmatched bases: 1. This CDR3 has 13 amino acids. The V gene's germline CDR1 is KGHSH and CDR2 LQKENI. Remarks on this clone: Its antigen is not known.

Sequenced here: peripheral blood, sampled from a patient treated with radiotherapy plus ipilimumab. The origin of this receptor is a human donor with non-small cell lung cancer who had a partial response to radiotherapy plus ipilimumab. Some clones in this sample may be carry-over from other donors' samples. J is TRBJ2-5 and V is TRBV18, with TRBD1 identical over 7 bases. The CDR3 bases are TGTGCCAGCTCAGGGACAGCCCAAGAGACCCAGTACTTC. Translation: CASSGTAQETQYF.